This TCR beta chain stems from a study of cytomegalovirus exposure and HLA in healthy donors. Study-wide findings and caveats: The classifier was said to identify cytomegalovirus status with high specificity and sensitivity.

This clone has only a few counts. Its target is unknown. CDR1 is KGHSH, CDR2 LQKENI, per germline. Trimming cost V 2 bases and J 1 base, with 12 bases left between them. The CDR3 is made up of 16 amino acids. Amplification used 60 Vbeta primers and 13 Jbeta primers. Repertoires were generated with immunoSEQ multiplex PCR, while TCRdb's copy carries only in-frame clones and drops some. The sample shows 100,000 to 150,000 clones, approximately 81% of them seen only once. This sequence was found in a male donor in good health and CMV-seronegative. The sample consisted of PBMCs. The chain combines TRBV18 with TRBJ2-1, with D maybe TRBD2 (5 bases). The CDR3 sequence is CASSPASPISYNEQFF. The CDR3 DNA sequence: TGTGCCAGCTCACCAGCTAGCCCGATATCCTACAATGAGCAGTTCTTC.